This TCR beta chain was sequenced during a study of T-cell memory formation after mild COVID-19. Across the study: The study found TCR clusters largely donor specific.

The study's findings and limits: Contracting CD4+ clones lay largely in CM and EM, with CD8+ ones residing in EMRA. Researchers found some responding clones in pre-infection memory, a sign that cross-reactive memory joined.

V dropped 4 bases and J dropped 2; count of bases not matched to a gene: 8. This CDR3 spans 15 amino acids. Looked up from germline, CDR1 is SGHRS and CDR2 is YFSETQ. 5'RACE with constant-segment primers built TCRalpha and TCRbeta cDNA libraries with UMIs. From the 5' RACE reads, TCRdb called clonotypes with MiXCR, one entry per CDR3 protein. The profile shows around 390,000 distinct CDR3 sequences, approximately 15% of them singletons. This clonotype appeared a few times. Its specificity is unknown. Input material: PBMCs or a T cell subset sorted from them (not recorded which). The chain combines TRBV5-1 with TRBJ2-5; 7 bases are a match to TRBD2. The sequence was obtained from a man between 18 and 29 years old who had mild COVID-19 (a few samples of this study predate the infection). Cell type and time point are not known. The CDR3 nucleotides read TGCGCCAGCAGCCTACGAGTGGGGGGGCAAGAGACCCAGTACTTC. It translates to CASSLRVGGQETQYF.